A single sample gave rise to the 24 T cell receptor beta chains below, sequenced in a study of T cells in localized non-small cell lung cancer. Assay used: immunoSEQ multiplex PCR; TCRdb lists only in-frame clones, some missing. The profile shows roughly 7,300 clones, just over 90% of them singletons. Specimen: peripheral blood mononuclear cells, collected before any cancer treatment. The receptors come from a male donor at least 60 years old with stage II lung adenocarcinoma.

The chain carries TRBV27 and TRBJ2-2; maybe TRBD1 (6 bases). The germline gives CDR1 MNHEY, CDR2 SMNVEV (reference sequence). This CDR3 contains 18 residues. Trimming shortened V by 5 bases and J by 7 bases, and 26 bases separated the two germline ends. CDR3 DNA: TGTGCCAGCAGTCTACCGCCCCGCAGCCCAGGGGTTCACGGGGAGCTGTTTTTT. Translation: CASSLPPRSPGVHGELFF.

The rearrangement joins TRBV5-6 to TRBJ2-7, with D hard to call. Germline CDR1 SGHDT, CDR2 YYEEEE. Trimming shortened V by 4 bases and J by 6 bases, and 11 bases separated the two germline ends. The CDR3 loop spans 12 amino acids. CDR3 loop: CASSQKTFEQYF. CDR3 in DNA: TGTGCCAGCAGCCAGAAGACGTTCGAGCAGTACTTC. Based on the CDR3 plus reference TRBV5-6 and TRBJ2-7, the full variable domain is DAGVTQSPTHLIKTRGQQVTLRCSPKSGHDTVSWYQQALGQGPQFIFQYYEEEERQRGNFPDRFSGHQFPNYSSELNVNALLLGDSALYLCASSQKTFEQYFGPGTRLTVT.

The genes are TRBV4-2 and TRBJ2-3, with D perhaps matching TRBD1 or TRBD2 (6 bases each). The CDR3 totals 17 residues. Trimming stripped 0 bases from V and 1 base from J, with 14 bases between. The germline CDR1 and CDR2 sequences are LGHNA and YNFKEQ. The CDR3 sequence: CASSQEGTGARTDTQYF. The CDR3 DNA reads TGTGCCAGCAGCCAAGAAGGGACGGGGGCCCGCACAGATACGCAGTATTTT.

The chain recombines TRBV29-1 with TRBJ1-2; D ambiguous. In germline, CDR1 is SQVTM, CDR2 ANQGSEA. The CDR3 consists of 12 residues. With 6 bases removed from V and 0 bases from J, the gap between germline ends came to 8 bases. The CDR3 coding sequence is TGCAGCGTGCCAGAAGCTAACTATGGCTACACCTTC. This translates into CSVPEANYGYTF.

The chain joins TRBV6-6 to TRBJ1-2; the D is unclear. The CDR3 extends over 13 amino acids. Germline CDR1 and CDR2: MNHNY and SVGAGI (reference sequence). Deletions cut 7 bases from V and 0 bases from J, with 9 bases between. CDR3 region: CASTRLANYGYTF. The CDR3 DNA reads as TGTGCCAGCACTCGGCTTGCTAACTATGGCTACACCTTC.

This chain links TRBV7-9 with TRBJ2-3; no clear D. Germline lookup yields CDR1 SEHNR and CDR2 FQNEAQ (reference sequence). The CDR3 consists of 16 residues. Trimming took 2 bases from V and 8 from J, leaving 20 bases between them. CDR3 region: CASSLMGLGLVGTQYF. CDR3 nucleotide sequence: TGTGCCAGCAGCTTAATGGGTCTCGGCCTGGTAGGTACGCAGTATTTT.

The rearrangement links TRBV5-8 to TRBJ2-7, with TRBD2 matching 11 bases. There are 14 residues in the CDR3. V shed 7 bases, J shed 3 bases, and the junction held 6 bases outside the gene matches. The germline V gene has CDR1 SGHTS and CDR2 YDEGEE. CDR3 bases: TGTGCCAGCCTAGCGGGGGGCCTGGGCTACGAGCAGTACTTC. This encodes CASLAGGLGYEQYF.

The CDR3 protein is CASSSREKRQETQYF. CDR3 coding DNA: TGTGCCAGCAGCTCCCGGGAAAAACGCCAAGAGACCCAGTACTTC. J is TRBJ2-5 and V is TRBV11-3, with D maybe TRBD2 (5 bases). The CDR3 totals 15 residues. V lost 4 bases and J 1 base, leaving 13 bases between the germline ends. Germline V gene data show CDR1 as SGHNT and CDR2 as YENEEA.

The rearrangement uses TRBV7-2 and TRBJ1-5; TRBD1 matches at 11 bases. Germline CDR1 reads SGHTA; CDR2 reads FQGNSA. The CDR3 is made up of 15 amino acids. With 3 bases clipped from V and 3 bases from J, the junction kept 1 base outside the gene matches. The CDR3 loop is CASSLGQGDNQPQHF. The CDR3 DNA reads TGTGCCAGCAGCTTGGGACAGGGGGACAATCAGCCCCAGCATTTT.

This chain uses TRBV19 with TRBJ2-1; 8 bases line up with TRBD1. The CDR3 loop spans 14 amino acids. V was clipped by 6 bases and J by 4 bases; unmatched bases: 5. CDR1 and CDR2 (germline): LNHDA, SQIVND (reference sequence). CDR3 protein: CASRRDRIYNEQFF. CDR3 DNA sequence: TGTGCCAGTAGACGGGACAGGATATACAATGAGCAGTTCTTC.

The chain carries TRBV5-6 and TRBJ2-1, with TRBD1 matching 7 bases. The germline V gene encodes CDR1 SGHDT and CDR2 YYEEEE. CDR3 length equals 16 residues. Trimming removed 4 bases from V and 0 bases from J; junction bases left unmatched: 7. This CDR3 reads CASSPRQGSSYNEQFF. The DNA of the CDR3 is TGTGCCAGCAGCCCCAGACAGGGAAGCTCCTACAATGAGCAGTTCTTC.

The CDR3 DNA is TGTGCCAGTAGTATAGATAGGTGGGACGACGCTGGATATGGCTACACCTTC. Its protein product is CASSIDRWDDAGYGYTF. V gene TRBV19 combines with J gene TRBJ1-2; possible D gene TRBD1, 5 bases. The V gene lost 0 bases and the J gene lost 5 bases, with 19 bases spanning the gap. CDR1 is LNHDA, CDR2 SQIVND, per germline (reference sequence). This CDR3 has 17 residues.

V is TRBV18 and J is TRBJ1-5; no reliable D call. The CDR3 covers 15 residues. Trimming took off 0 bases at V and 3 bases at J, with 9 bases between the two ends. Germline V lookup: CDR1 KGHSH, CDR2 LQKENI. Here the CDR3 reads CASSPPNGVNQPQHF. In DNA, the CDR3 is TGTGCCAGCTCACCACCGAACGGAGTCAATCAGCCCCAGCATTTT. The full variable domain, its missing parts supplied by reference TRBV18 and TRBJ1-5, is NAGVMQNPRHLVRRRGQEARLRCSPMKGHSHVYWYRQLPEEGLKFMVYLQKENIIDESGMPKERFSAEFPKEGPSILRIQQVVRGDSAAYFCASSPPNGVNQPQHFGDGTRLSIL.

The chain combines TRBV5-5 with TRBJ1-2, with 7 bases lining up with TRBD1. J was trimmed by 3 bases and V by 6 bases; bases with no gene match: 8. Germline assignment: CDR1 SGHKS and CDR2 YYEKEE (reference sequence). There are 14 residues in the CDR3. As DNA, the CDR3 is TGTGCCAGCACCTTCGACGACAGGGACTATGGCTACACCTTC. Protein sequence: CASTFDDRDYGYTF. The complete variable domain, with remaining parts taken from reference TRBV5-5 and TRBJ1-2, reads DAGVTQSPTHLIKTRGQQVTLRCSPISGHKSVSWYQQVLGQGPQFIFQYYEKEERGRGNFPDRFSARQFPNYSSELNVNALLLGDSALYLCASTFDDRDYGYTFGSGTRLTVV.

The chain is built from TRBV27 and TRBJ2-5; D gene uncertain. V lost 2 bases, J lost 5 bases, and 9 bases lay in between. Germline-derived CDR1 and CDR2 are MNHEY and SMNVEV (reference sequence). CDR3 length: 13 amino acids. CDR3 residues: CASSLLGMETQYF. Written as DNA, the CDR3 is TGTGCCAGCAGTTTACTAGGGATGGAGACCCAGTACTTC.

DNA for the CDR3: TGTGCCATCAAAGGAAGGGAGAACACTGAAGCTTTCTTT. Its protein is CAIKGRENTEAFF. The rearrangement joins TRBV10-3 to TRBJ1-1; D gene unclear. CDR1 is ENHRY, CDR2 SYGVKD, per germline. The V end was cut by 7 bases, the J end by 1 base, with 10 bases between. The CDR3 consists of 13 residues.

V gene TRBV7-9 combines with J gene TRBJ1-4; D remains ambiguous. Germline V gene lookup returns CDR1 SEHNR and CDR2 FQNEAQ (reference sequence). The V end lost 6 bases, the J end lost 8 bases, and 4 bases lay between the germline ends. This CDR3 has 10 amino acids. The CDR3 sequence is CASRGEKLFF. CDR3 sequence (DNA): TGTGCCAGCAGGGGCGAAAAACTGTTTTTT. Full variable domain (outside the CDR3, taken from reference TRBV7-9 and TRBJ1-4): DTGVSQNPRHKITKRGQNVTFRCDPISEHNRLYWYRQTLGQGPEFLTYFQNEAQLEKSRLLSDRFSAERPKGSFSTLEIQRTEQGDSAMYLCASRGEKLFFGSGTQLSVL.

The chain links TRBV5-1 to TRBJ1-1, with 8 bases identical to TRBD1. CDR3 length: 15 residues. The trim removed 4 bases at V and 4 bases at J, leaving 9 bases unmatched. CDR1 SGHRS and CDR2 YFSETQ come from the germline V gene. The CDR3 loop is CASSVGQGGSTEAFF. CDR3 nucleotide sequence: TGCGCCAGCAGCGTTGGACAGGGAGGAAGCACTGAAGCTTTCTTT.

The chain couples TRBV7-9 to TRBJ2-3, with 11 bases that match TRBD1. Looked up from germline, CDR1 is SEHNR and CDR2 is FQNEAQ (reference sequence). The CDR3 consists of 14 residues. The J segment lost 6 bases and the V segment lost 5 bases, leaving 4 bases of the junction unmatched. In DNA form, the CDR3 reads TGTGCCAGCAGCCACGGGACAGGGGGGGATACGCAGTATTTT. Protein: CASSHGTGGDTQYF.

This clone was detected once. V usage is TRBV15 and J usage is TRBJ2-7; D ambiguous. The V end lost 3 bases, the J end lost 0 bases, and 15 bases lay between the germline ends. Germline lookup yields CDR1 LNHNV and CDR2 YYDKDF (reference sequence). The CDR3 contains 16 residues. The CDR3 loop is CATSSAPDHRSYEQYF. Written as DNA, the CDR3 is TGTGCCACCAGCAGCGCCCCCGATCACCGCTCCTACGAGCAGTACTTC.

The chain uses TRBV5-4 and TRBJ2-1, with TRBD2 identical over 13 bases. The germline CDR1 and CDR2 sequences are SGHNT and YYREEE (reference sequence). V shed 4 bases, J shed 7 bases, and the junction held 2 bases outside the gene matches. The CDR3 loop spans 14 amino acids. The CDR3 DNA follows: TGTGCCAGCAGCGGGACTAGCGGGGTTAATGAGCAGTTCTTC. As protein: CASSGTSGVNEQFF.

This clone appeared once. The chain joins TRBV15 to TRBJ1-5; weak D call: TRBD1 (5 bases). This CDR3 is 19 amino acids long. Germline V gene data show CDR1 as LNHNV and CDR2 as YYDKDF (reference sequence). V was clipped by 4 bases and J by 4 bases, with 26 bases between them. This CDR3 reads CATSKGRQLSPVENQPQHF. CDR3 nucleotides: TGTGCCACCAGCAAGGGGAGACAGCTATCTCCCGTAGAAAATCAGCCCCAGCATTTT.

The chain joins TRBV9 to TRBJ2-1, with a weak D call TRBD2 (6 bases). From germline, CDR1 is SGDLS and CDR2 YYNGEE. Trimming removed 4 bases from V and 7 bases from J, with 15 bases in between. This CDR3 has 14 residues. CDR3 residues: CASSPRLVVNEQFF. DNA for the CDR3: TGTGCCAGCAGCCCCCGACTAGTCGTTAATGAGCAGTTCTTC. Together with reference TRBV9 and TRBJ2-1, the CDR3 gives the full variable domain: DSGVTQTPKHLITATGQRVTLRCSPRSGDLSVYWYQQSLDQGLQFLIQYYNGEERAKGNILERFSAQQFPDLHSELNLSSLELGDSALYFCASSPRLVVNEQFFGPGTRLTVL.

V usage is TRBV5-6 and J usage is TRBJ2-3; D is perhaps TRBD2 (7 bases). V lost 4 bases and J lost 4, with 25 bases in between. The V gene's germline CDR1 is SGHDT and CDR2 YYEEEE. The CDR3 loop spans 18 amino acids. The chain's CDR3 is CASSPELRGAGVADTQYF. The CDR3 region has the DNA TGTGCCAGCAGCCCCGAACTCCGGGGGGCGGGGGTCGCAGATACGCAGTATTTT.